These T cell receptor beta chains were read from a single sample in a study of blood T cell repertoires in COVID-19. The table came from immunoSEQ multiplex PCR; TCRdb's copy has only in-frame clones and leaves some out. The table lists 300,000 or so clones, around 89% of them singletons. Sequencing used peripheral blood. These receptor sequences come from a woman aged 40 to 49 with acute or convalescent COVID-19. Both conserved end residues are part of each CDR3. A D gene is named only where the DNA matches it firmly. Clone size is stated in some rows and not others, as once, few, many or a class when expanded.

v_call	j_call	d_call	clone_size	cdr3_aa	cdr3_nt
TRBV7-9	TRBJ1-2	.	once	CASSLSSSGLGYGYTF	TGTGCCAGCAGCTTAAGTAGTTCGGGACTCGGCTATGGCTACACCTTC
TRBV24-1	TRBJ2-3	TRBD2	.	CATSDTPGLAGGSTDTQYF	TGTGCCACCAGTGATACCCCGGGACTAGCGGGGGGGTCCACAGATACGCAGTATTTT
TRBV5-1	TRBJ1-1	.	once	CASTLGAGLAEAFF	TGCGCCAGCACCCTGGGGGCAGGGCTCGCTGAAGCTTTCTTT
TRBV6-6	TRBJ1-2	TRBD1	.	CASSLATGESYGYTF	TGTGCCAGCAGTTTAGCAACAGGGGAGAGCTATGGCTACACCTTC
TRBV6-1	TRBJ1-2	TRBD1	.	CASSEVQGAWNGYTF	TGTGCCAGCAGTGAAGTTCAGGGGGCTTGGAATGGCTACACCTTC
TRBV14	TRBJ2-5	TRBD2	.	CASSKTWTSTLAETQYF	TGTGCCAGCAGCAAGACCTGGACTAGCACCCTCGCAGAGACCCAGTACTTC
TRBV6-5	TRBJ2-2	TRBD2	.	CASTEPGGNTGELFF	TGTGCCAGCACCGAACCGGGGGGTAACACCGGGGAGCTGTTTTTT
TRBV19	TRBJ1-5	.	.	CASTLEGSQYQPQHF	TGTGCCAGTACCCTGGAGGGCAGTCAATATCAGCCCCAGCATTTT
TRBV12-3/TRBV12-4	TRBJ1-2	TRBD1	.	CASSGGQSYGYTF	TGTGCCAGCAGTGGGGGACAGTCCTATGGCTACACCTTC
TRBV5-1	TRBJ1-2	.	.	CASSPDGGSGYTF	TGCGCCAGCAGCCCGGACGGAGGGAGCGGCTACACCTTC
TRBV6-5	TRBJ1-2	TRBD1	.	CASMKGQGNGGYTF	TGTGCCAGCATGAAGGGACAGGGGAATGGTGGCTACACCTTC
TRBV20-1	TRBJ1-2	.	.	CSASFVEYGYTF	TGCAGTGCTAGTTTCGTGGAGTATGGCTACACCTTC
TRBV27	TRBJ2-3	TRBD2	.	CASSFAAGGITDTQYF	TGTGCCAGCAGTTTTGCGGCGGGGGGGATCACAGATACGCAGTATTTT
TRBV4-2	TRBJ2-3	.	.	CASSRPRGQTDTQYF	TGTGCCAGCAGCCGCCCCCGGGGTCAGACAGATACGCAGTATTTT
TRBV29-1	TRBJ1-1	.	.	CSVSPGEERREDTEAFF	TGCAGCGTTTCCCCGGGGGAAGAGAGACGGGAGGACACTGAAGCTTTCTTT
TRBV18	TRBJ1-5	TRBD1	once	CASSPSDRGGSGQPQHF	TGTGCCAGCTCACCCTCTGACAGGGGGGGCTCTGGGCAGCCCCAGCATTTT
TRBV2	TRBJ2-4	TRBD2	.	CASSEKLWSSGGAKNIQYF	TGTGCCAGCAGTGAAAAGCTGTGGAGTAGCGGGGGGGCCAAAAACATTCAGTACTTC
TRBV6-1	TRBJ2-5	.	once	CASSEPNQETQYF	TGTGCCAGCAGTGAACCCAACCAAGAGACCCAGTACTTC
TRBV7-9	TRBJ2-5	.	.	CASSPSGIQETQYF	TGTGCCAGCAGCCCCTCCGGGATTCAAGAGACCCAGTACTTC
TRBV19	TRBJ2-2	TRBD1	.	CASSKRRQGNTGELFF	TGTGCCAGTAGTAAGCGGAGACAGGGGAACACCGGGGAGCTGTTTTTT
TRBV3-1/TRBV3-2	TRBJ2-1	.	.	CASSQDPRGGFEQFF	TGTGCCAGCAGCCAAGATCCGAGGGGGGGCTTTGAGCAGTTCTTC
TRBV27	TRBJ1-5	TRBD1	.	CASRKEGQGDHQPQHF	TGTGCCAGCAGGAAAGAGGGACAGGGGGACCATCAGCCCCAGCATTTT
TRBV29-1	TRBJ1-1	TRBD1	.	CSADRDSMNTEAFF	TGCAGCGCTGACAGGGACTCCATGAACACTGAAGCTTTCTTT
TRBV6-5	TRBJ2-4	TRBD2	once	CTSGGIAKNIQYF	TGCACTAGCGGGGGCATAGCCAAAAACATTCAGTACTTC
TRBV24-1	TRBJ2-1	TRBD1	.	CATTEWTGMDEQFF	TGTGCCACCACTGAATGGACAGGGATGGATGAGCAGTTCTTC
TRBV4-1	TRBJ1-5	.	.	CASSQGVAGTNQPQHF	TGCGCCAGCAGCCAAGGGGTAGCAGGGACAAATCAGCCCCAGCATTTT
TRBV27	TRBJ1-6	.	once	CASSFFPYNSPLHF	TGTGCCAGCAGTTTCTTCCCTTATAATTCACCCCTCCACTTT
TRBV3-1/TRBV3-2	TRBJ1-2	.	few	CASSPARVRARGYTF	TGTGCCAGCAGCCCCGCTCGGGTCAGGGCGCGTGGCTACACCTTC
TRBV9	TRBJ2-4	TRBD1	.	CASSVVEGQGSDIQYF	TGTGCCAGCAGCGTGGTCGAGGGACAGGGGTCTGACATTCAGTACTTC
TRBV11-1	TRBJ1-1	TRBD1	.	CASSLAGQGLNTEAFF	TGTGCCAGCAGCTTAGCGGGACAGGGACTGAACACTGAAGCTTTCTTT
TRBV5-6	TRBJ2-5	TRBD1	.	CASSILTGSGETQYF	TGTGCCAGCAGTATTTTGACAGGGAGTGGGGAGACCCAGTACTTC
TRBV2	TRBJ1-1	TRBD1	.	CASTNRGEAFF	TGTGCCAGCACCAACAGGGGTGAAGCTTTCTTT
TRBV6-5	TRBJ1-2	TRBD1	.	CASSFSGDSYGYTF	TGTGCCAGCAGTTTCTCGGGGGACAGCTATGGCTACACCTTC
TRBV2	TRBJ2-3	TRBD2	.	CASLLPWGQRGTDTQYF	TGTGCCAGCCTCTTACCTTGGGGCCAGCGGGGGACAGATACGCAGTATTTT
TRBV3-1/TRBV3-2	TRBJ1-2	.	.	CASTAGRGYGSGYTF	TGTGCCAGCACCGCCGGACGGGGATACGGTTCGGGCTACACCTTC
TRBV5-4	TRBJ1-2	TRBD1	many	CASSLTGQGYGYTF	TGTGCCAGCAGCTTGACGGGACAGGGTTATGGCTACACCTTC
TRBV6-5	TRBJ1-4	.	.	CASSKQGEKLFF	TGTGCCAGCAGTAAACAGGGAGAAAAACTGTTTTTT
TRBV3-1/TRBV3-2	TRBJ1-3	.	.	CASSQGSGNTIYF	TGTGCCAGCAGCCAAGGTTCAGGAAACACCATATATTTT
TRBV24-1	TRBJ2-5	TRBD1	.	CATSDYRGETQYF	TGTGCCACCAGTGATTACAGGGGGGAGACCCAGTACTTC
TRBV9	TRBJ2-1	TRBD2	.	CASSGTSGGARDEQFF	TGTGCCAGCAGCGGGACTAGCGGGGGGGCCCGAGATGAGCAGTTCTTC
TRBV5-1	TRBJ1-2	.	.	CASSLPDSANYGYTF	TGCGCCAGCAGCTTGCCCGACAGCGCTAACTATGGCTACACCTTC
TRBV15	TRBJ2-2	TRBD2	.	CATKASGGNRETGELFF	TGTGCCACCAAAGCTAGCGGGGGGAACAGGGAGACCGGGGAGCTGTTTTTT
TRBV5-1	TRBJ1-1	.	.	CASSFLQTSMNTEAFF	TGCGCCAGCAGCTTTTTACAGACCAGCATGAACACTGAAGCTTTCTTT
TRBV6-1	TRBJ1-1	.	.	CASSEPQQISEAFF	TGTGCCAGCAGTGAACCGCAACAGATATCTGAAGCTTTCTTT
TRBV14	TRBJ1-1	TRBD1	.	CASSPDRVAPEAFF	TGTGCCAGCAGCCCGGACAGGGTAGCCCCCGAAGCTTTCTTT
TRBV29-1	TRBJ1-2	.	few	CSVPGNNYGYTF	TGCAGCGTTCCGGGAAATAACTATGGCTACACCTTC
TRBV6-6	TRBJ1-4	.	.	CASSRTYRPTATNEKLFF	TGTGCCAGCAGTCGAACTTACCGCCCTACCGCAACTAATGAAAAACTGTTTTTT
TRBV7-9	TRBJ2-1	TRBD2	.	CASSLGTSGGKQFF	TGTGCCAGCAGCTTAGGGACTAGCGGGGGGAAACAGTTCTTC
TRBV7-2	TRBJ1-6	.	.	CASSLQVLSSYNSPLHF	TGTGCCAGCAGCTTACAGGTCTTAAGCTCCTATAATTCACCCCTCCACTTT
TRBV2	TRBJ2-5	TRBD2	.	CASRERGGAETQYF	TGTGCCAGCAGGGAGCGGGGCGGTGCTGAGACCCAGTACTTC
TRBV25-1	TRBJ1-1	TRBD1	.	CASRSWTGLNTEAFF	TGTGCCAGCAGAAGCTGGACAGGTCTGAACACTGAAGCTTTCTTT
TRBV28	TRBJ1-2	.	.	CASSSAGANYGYTF	TGTGCCAGCAGTTCGGCCGGAGCTAACTATGGCTACACCTTC
TRBV6-5	TRBJ1-6	.	.	CASRKTQGNSPLHF	TGTGCCAGCAGGAAGACACAGGGAAATTCACCCCTCCACTTT
TRBV21-1	TRBJ1-6	.	once	CASGQGNNSPLHF	TGTGCCAGCGGGCAGGGGAATAATTCACCCCTCCACTTT
TRBV29-1	TRBJ1-2	.	.	CSVEIGDRYGYTF	TGCAGCGTTGAAATAGGGGATCGCTATGGCTACACCTTC
TRBV18	TRBJ2-1	.	.	CASSPIAETYNEQFF	TGTGCCAGCTCTCCAATAGCGGAGACCTACAATGAGCAGTTCTTC
TRBV3-1/TRBV3-2	TRBJ2-1	TRBD2	.	CAASGSSYNEQFF	TGTGCTGCTAGCGGGAGCTCCTACAATGAGCAGTTCTTC
TRBV5-1	TRBJ1-2	TRBD1	.	CASSPGQSYGYTF	TGCGCCAGCAGCCCGGGACAGTCCTATGGCTACACCTTC
TRBV6-5	TRBJ1-3	TRBD1	.	CASSYTTGGAGNTIYF	TGTGCCAGCAGTTACACGACAGGGGGAGCTGGAAACACCATATATTTT
TRBV10-3	TRBJ1-3	.	.	CAISESIAGNTIYF	TGTGCCATCAGTGAGTCGATAGCTGGAAACACCATATATTTT